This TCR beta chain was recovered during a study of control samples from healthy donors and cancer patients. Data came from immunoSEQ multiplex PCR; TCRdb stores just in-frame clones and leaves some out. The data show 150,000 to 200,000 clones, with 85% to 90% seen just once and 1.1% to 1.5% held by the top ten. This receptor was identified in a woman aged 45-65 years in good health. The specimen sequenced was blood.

CDR3 loop: CASSSHRRSFYYEQYF. CDR3 bases: TGTGCCAGCAGCTCACATCGTAGGTCCTTTTACTACGAGCAGTACTTC. The V and J genes are TRBV21-1 and TRBJ2-7. TRBV21-1 is a recognized pseudogene. There are 16 residues in the CDR3.